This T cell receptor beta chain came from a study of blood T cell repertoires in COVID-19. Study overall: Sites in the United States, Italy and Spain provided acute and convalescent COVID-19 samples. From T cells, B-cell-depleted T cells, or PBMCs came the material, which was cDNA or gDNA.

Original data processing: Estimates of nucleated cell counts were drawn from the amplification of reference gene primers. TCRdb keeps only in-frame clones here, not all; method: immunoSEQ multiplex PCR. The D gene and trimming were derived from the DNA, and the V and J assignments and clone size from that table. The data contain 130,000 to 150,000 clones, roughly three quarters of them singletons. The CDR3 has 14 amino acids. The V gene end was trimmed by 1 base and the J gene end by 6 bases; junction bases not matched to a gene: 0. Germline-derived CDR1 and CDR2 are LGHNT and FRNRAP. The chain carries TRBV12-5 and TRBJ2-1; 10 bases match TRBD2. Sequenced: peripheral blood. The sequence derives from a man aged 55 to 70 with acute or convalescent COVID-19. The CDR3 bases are TGTGCTAGTGGTTTGGGACTAGCGGGCAATGAGCAGTTCTTC. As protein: CASGLGLAGNEQFF.